These 17 T cell receptor beta chains came from one sample sequenced in a study of T cell clonotyping in hematopoietic cell transplantation. The repertoire was sequenced with immunoSEQ multiplex PCR; TCRdb's copy has only in-frame clones and lacks some. The profile shows 45,000 or so clones, about four fifths of them singletons. Time point: recipient sample about 28 days before transplant, after cytoreduction. Sequencing used peripheral blood mononuclear cells, obtained before stem cell transplant. The source is a man in his fifties or sixties with myelodysplastic syndrome. Some clones in this sample may be carry-over from other donors' samples.

The chain uses TRBV6-5 and TRBJ2-2, with D unresolved. Germline V lookup: CDR1 MNHEY, CDR2 SVGAGI. The CDR3 length is 12 residues. Trimming shortened V by 2 bases and J by 6 bases, and 4 bases separated the two germline ends. The CDR3 loop is CASSYIAGELFF. The CDR3 coding sequence is TGTGCCAGCAGTTACATTGCCGGGGAGCTGTTTTTT.

The CDR3: CASSIDLAGSSGANVLTF. CDR3 coding DNA: TGTGCCAGTAGTATAGATTTGGCAGGTAGCTCTGGGGCCAACGTCCTGACTTTC. The V gene is TRBV19, the J gene TRBJ2-6; D gene ambiguous. Trimming cost V 0 bases and J 0 bases, with 12 bases left between them. Germline CDR1 LNHDA, CDR2 SQIVND (reference sequence). This CDR3 has 18 residues.

This clone is categorized as medium-sized. The chain joins TRBV2 to TRBJ1-1; the D is unclear. This CDR3 contains 13 residues. V was clipped by 5 bases and J by 1 base, with 8 bases between them. Germline lookup yields CDR1 SNHLY and CDR2 FYNNEI. In DNA, the CDR3 is TGTGCCAGCAGTCTCGACCAGAACACTGAAGCTTTCTTT. Translated, it gives CASSLDQNTEAFF.

The chain has TRBV2 and TRBJ1-1, with no clear D. Germline V gene data show CDR1 as SNHLY and CDR2 as FYNNEI. The CDR3 has 13 amino acids. Trimming took off 1 base at V and 11 bases at J, with 14 bases between the two ends. The CDR3 is CASSEGQSVPAFF. The CDR3 DNA reads as TGTGCCAGCAGTGAAGGGCAATCGGTCCCGGCTTTCTTT.

The chain uses TRBV29-1 and TRBJ1-2, with TRBD1 matching over 7 bases. The V gene end was trimmed by 7 bases and the J gene end by 2 bases; junction bases not matched to a gene: 19. Germline CDR1 is SQVTM and CDR2 is ANQGSEA. This CDR3 is 17 amino acids long. The CDR3 DNA reads as TGCAGCGCCCAGAATGACAGAAGGGGACAGTCGAACTATGGCTACACCTTC. It codes for CSAQNDRRGQSNYGYTF.

This clone showed up just a few times. V gene TRBV10-2 combines with J gene TRBJ1-1; D may be TRBD1 (6 bases). Germline V CDR1 and CDR2: WSHSY, SAAADI. Trimming took off 6 bases at V and 2 bases at J, with 10 bases between the two ends. The CDR3 totals 13 residues. The chain's CDR3 is CASRVQGNTEAFF. The CDR3 DNA sequence: TGCGCCAGCAGGGTACAGGGAAACACTGAAGCTTTCTTT.

This chain joins TRBV7-2 and TRBJ2-3; perhaps TRBD2 as D (5 bases). V was shortened by 0 bases and J by 5 bases, with 12 bases between the two germline ends. The CDR3 has 15 residues. CDR1 SGHTA and CDR2 FQGNSA come from the germline V gene. The CDR3 DNA is TGTGCCAGCAGCTTAGCTCGGGGTTTACAAGATACGCAGTATTTT. As protein: CASSLARGLQDTQYF.

The rearrangement uses TRBV5-1 and TRBJ1-2; weak D call: TRBD1 (5 bases). This CDR3 contains 14 residues. V was pared by 0 bases and J by 7 bases, with 13 bases between. CDR1 and CDR2 from the germline V gene are SGHRS and YFSETQ. CDR3 region: CASSLGLQGPGYTF. DNA of the CDR3: TGCGCCAGCAGCTTGGGTTTGCAGGGACCTGGCTACACCTTC. Looking up the rest from reference TRBV5-1 and TRBJ1-2 gives the full variable domain: KAGVTQTPRYLIKTRGQQVTLSCSPISGHRSVSWYQQTPGQGLQFLFEYFSETQRNKGNFPGRFSGRQFSNSRSEMNVSTLELGDSALYLCASSLGLQGPGYTFGSGTRLTVV.

This chain joins TRBV30 and TRBJ2-2; 8 positions agree with TRBD2. Germline V gives CDR1 GTSNPN, CDR2 SVGIG (reference sequence). V shed 6 bases and J 5 bases; nucleotides not matched to a gene: 11. The CDR3 has 15 residues. The CDR3 nucleotides are TGTGCCTGCCTCAAGCGGGGGACGGGAACCGGGGAGCTGTTTTTT. It is translated as CACLKRGTGTGELFF.

This clone was seen more than once but under ten times. The chain carries TRBV4-3 and TRBJ1-3; tentative D call: TRBD1 (5 bases). V was cut by 8 bases and J by 0 bases, with 11 bases left in between. Germline V lookup: CDR1 LGHNA, CDR2 YSLEER. The CDR3 is 14 residues long. CDR3 loop: CASQQASSGNTIYF. In nucleotides, the CDR3 is TGCGCCAGCCAACAGGCAAGCTCTGGAAACACCATATATTTT.

V usage is TRBV6-1 and J usage is TRBJ2-1; D gene uncertain. Trimming removed 1 base from V and 3 bases from J, with 10 bases in between. The CDR3 consists of 15 residues. Germline V CDR1 and CDR2: MNHNS, SASEGT. The CDR3: CASSEESLRYNEQFF. CDR3 sequence (DNA): TGTGCCAGCAGTGAAGAAAGCCTCCGCTACAATGAGCAGTTCTTC.

The CDR3 region has the DNA TGCGCCAGCAGCCAAGATAGGAAGGAATACTACGAGCAGTACTTC. Translation gives CASSQDRKEYYEQYF. The genes are TRBV4-1 and TRBJ2-7; D call uncertain. The V and J ends lost 0 bases and 3 bases respectively, with 12 bases between them. Germline CDR1 is MGHRA and CDR2 is YSYEKL. The CDR3 is 15 amino acids.

The genes are TRBV30 and TRBJ2-5; 9 nucleotides line up with TRBD2. V lost 0 bases, J lost 0 bases, and 2 bases stayed unmatched. The CDR3 length is 15 residues. Per the germline V gene, CDR1 is GTSNPN and CDR2 is SVGIG (reference sequence). Written as DNA, the CDR3 is TGTGCCTGGAGTGTAGGGACTAGCTACCAAGAGACCCAGTACTTC. It encodes CAWSVGTSYQETQYF.

The sample holds a few counts of this clone. The V gene is TRBV18, the J gene TRBJ1-3; D perhaps matches TRBD1 (6 bases). Germline V CDR1 and CDR2: KGHSH, LQKENI. The CDR3 contains 16 residues. Trimming removed 2 bases from V and 3 bases from J, with 14 bases in between. The CDR3 nucleotides are TGTGCCAGCTCACCAACCTCAGGGGCTGGTGGAAACACCATATATTTT. Residues: CASSPTSGAGGNTIYF.

The V call is TRBV10-3, the J call TRBJ1-1; 9 bases align to TRBD1. The CDR3 totals 14 residues. Unmatched junction bases numbered 7, after V lost 6 bases and J lost 5 bases. Germline V lookup: CDR1 ENHRY, CDR2 SYGVKD. Here the CDR3 reads CAISLQGARTEAFF. The CDR3 DNA is TGTGCCATCAGCTTACAGGGGGCTCGGACTGAAGCTTTCTTT.

The chain employs TRBV28 and TRBJ1-1, with TRBD1 as a possible D gene (6 bases). Germline V lookup: CDR1 MDHEN, CDR2 SYDVKM. Deletions cut 5 bases from V and 5 bases from J, with 18 bases between. The CDR3 is made up of 15 amino acids. The CDR3 is CASSLRTVGDTEAFF. In DNA, the CDR3 is TGTGCCAGCAGTCTACGGACAGTGGGGGATACTGAAGCTTTCTTT.

The rearrangement joins TRBV5-1 to TRBJ1-6; TRBD1 matches 9 bases. The CDR3 length is 16 residues. V trimming: 4 bases; J trimming: 10 bases; junction bases outside the gene matches: 12. Germline V gene data show CDR1 as SGHRS and CDR2 as YFSETQ. For the CDR3, the DNA is TGCGCCAGCAGCCTGGCTGGTCCGGGACAGGGATCACCCCTCCACTTT. Residues: CASSLAGPGQGSPLHF.